This entry lists 6 T cell receptor beta chains sequenced from one sample in a study of blood T cells in healthy people across ages. A J-beta primer mix and a sample-barcoded 5' primer were used in a second PCR of roughly 7 to 12 cycles. TCRdb recomputed calls from the 5' RACE reads with MiXCR, one row per CDR3 protein. The sample lists more than 700,000 distinct CDR3 sequences; about 47% were seen once. Sequencing was done on a sample of blood. Every receptor here comes from an elderly man in good health.

The J gene is TRBJ2-7, the V gene TRBV28, with D perhaps assigned TRBD1 or TRBD2 (6 bases each). With 5 bases removed from V and 1 base from J, the gap between germline ends came to 15 bases. CDR3 length: 15 amino acids. Germline assignment: CDR1 MDHEN and CDR2 SYDVKM. CDR3 bases: TGTGCCAGCAGTACTATCAGGGGAGGATCCTACGAGCAGTACTTC. Translation: CASSTIRGGSYEQYF.

The chain has TRBV7-9 and TRBJ1-4; D is ambiguous. Trimming removed 5 bases from V and 0 bases from J, with 7 bases in between. Per the germline V gene, CDR1 is SEHNR and CDR2 is FQNEAQ (reference sequence). The CDR3 sequence is 14 residues long. The CDR3 DNA sequence: TGTGCCAGCAGCCATGGAGCAACTAATGAAAAACTGTTTTTT. As protein: CASSHGATNEKLFF.

This clonotype appeared a few times. The chain is built from TRBV12-3 or TRBV12-4 and TRBJ2-3; 8 bases match TRBD2. The V gene end was trimmed by 1 base and the J gene end by 5 bases; junction bases not matched to a gene: 8. CDR3 length equals 16 residues. The CDR3 protein is CASSLELSAGGDTQYF. CDR3 DNA: TGTGCCAGCAGTTTAGAACTTTCCGCGGGAGGAGATACGCAGTATTTT.

The chain recombines TRBV29-1 with TRBJ1-1; D is ambiguous. This CDR3 has 12 residues. Germline V gene lookup returns CDR1 SQVTM and CDR2 ANQGSEA. V was shortened by 0 bases and J by 6 bases, with 8 bases between the two germline ends. CDR3 residues: CSVEDPGPEAFF. CDR3 DNA sequence: TGCAGCGTTGAAGATCCCGGGCCTGAAGCTTTCTTT.

This clonotype was found many times. The chain recombines TRBV7-3 with TRBJ2-3; the match to TRBD2 covers 14 bases. V lost 5 bases and J lost 4; bases outside the gene matches: 2. Germline V CDR1 and CDR2: SGHTA, FQGTGA. The CDR3 has 15 residues. Written as DNA, the CDR3 is TGTGCCAGCAGCCCGACTAGCGGGAGGGCAGATACGCAGTATTTT. Translation gives CASSPTSGRADTQYF.

This clonotype was found a few times. The chain has TRBV20-1 and TRBJ2-1; 7 bases are shared with TRBD2. CDR1 is DFQATT and CDR2 is SNEGSKA in the germline V gene (reference sequence). This CDR3 spans 15 amino acids. The J segment lost 3 bases and the V segment lost 1 base, leaving 6 bases of the junction unmatched. The CDR3 nucleotides read TGCAGTGCTAGAGTCATCCAGCGGGACTACAATGAGCAGTTCTTC. This codes for CSARVIQRDYNEQFF.